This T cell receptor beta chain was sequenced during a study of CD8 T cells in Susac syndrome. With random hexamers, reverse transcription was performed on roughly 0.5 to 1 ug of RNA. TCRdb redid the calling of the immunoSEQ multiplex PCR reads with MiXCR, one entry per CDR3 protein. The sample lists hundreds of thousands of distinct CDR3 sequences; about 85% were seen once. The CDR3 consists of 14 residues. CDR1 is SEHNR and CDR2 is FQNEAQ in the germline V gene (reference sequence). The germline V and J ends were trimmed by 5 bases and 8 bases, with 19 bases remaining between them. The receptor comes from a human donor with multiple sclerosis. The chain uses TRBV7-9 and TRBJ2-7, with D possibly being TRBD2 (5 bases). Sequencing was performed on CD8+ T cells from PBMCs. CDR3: CASSVSGRIMKQYF. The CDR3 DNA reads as TGTGCCAGCAGCGTCAGCGGCCGGATTATGAAGCAGTACTTC.